This entry concerns a single T cell receptor beta chain. The clone's antigen remains unknown. Base quality data are lacking; no much larger clone is found one base away. Deletion took 0 bases off V and 2 bases off J, with a span of 8 bases between the germline ends. Counted from cysteine to phenylalanine, this CDR3 has 14 amino acids. Kept here is only the CDR3 DNA, which spans 42 bases and is read in frame from base 1. The germline V gene specifies ENHRY as CDR1 and SYGVKD as CDR2. Donors were healthy HIV-negative adults with no recently reported acute infections or vaccinations. Every donor was a Caucasian adult residing in Nashville, Tennessee, USA. CD4+ T cells were enriched through magnetic negative selection, after which naive cells were positively selected on CD45RA and the remaining negative fraction served as the memory subset. Blood was obtained by leukapheresis, after which PBMCs were separated by Ficoll-Histopaque density gradient centrifugation and cryopreserved in liquid nitrogen vapor phase. Analytical flow cytometry was used to check the purity and quantity of each magnetically sorted T cell population. Genomic DNA was isolated from each sorted fraction and quantified by UV absorbance on a Nanodrop 2000c.

The sample originates from a study of shared clonotypes between healthy human individuals (TCRdb year 2020). About the full investigation: The cohort comprised a couple of women and three men aged 18 to 49 years. Per donor, three plates each were used for CD4 naive and CD4 memory, two for CD8 naive, and one for CD8 memory. To estimate repertoire size and how much clonotype sharing occurs between individuals, the study deeply sequenced the blood TCR repertoires of 4 to 6 healthy adults. Libraries were prepared and TCR repertoires were sequenced by different laboratories using diverse techniques, in order to increase sequencing depth and limit assay-specific biases. Per donor, leukapheresis produced somewhere between about 0.9 and 9.5 billion PBMCs.

Overall study results and their limits: Sharing across several donors was observed for roughly 5.4% of naive CD4, over 3% of naive CD8, 2% to 2.5% of memory CD4, and around 0.4% of memory CD8 clonotypes. Estimated clonotype richness was generally larger for naive than for memory subsets. Incomplete sequencing was indicated by rarefaction of sorted-subset datasets, despite the large sequencing depth. Pairwise subsampling indicated that sequencing depth was expected to affect the degree of clonotype sharing among donors. The genetic and exposure-history diversity represented was limited by the small number of donors. Only blood was sampled, and tissue TCR repertoires likely differ from those in blood. Clonotypes shared by all four sorted-subset donors showed higher generation probabilities than non-shared clonotypes.

TCR CDR3 regions were amplified from genomic DNA by multiplex PCR using the deep immunoSEQ assay. Extracted genomic DNA from each cell subset was distributed evenly across all wells of several immunoSEQ 96-well plates, and each plate was treated as a replicate. For sorted subsets, 200 to 250 ng of genomic DNA, equivalent to 25,000 to 30,000 T cell genomes, went into each replicate PCR. Purified libraries were measured with a Qubit 3.0 fluorometer, size-checked on a Bioanalyzer 2100, and measured again with the KAPA Library Quantification kit. Every immunoSEQ 96-well plate was sequenced on a dedicated single-read 150-cycle Illumina NextSeq 550 flow cell. From the authors' description of their analysis: Because the immunoSEQ output included only junctional sequences and no quality scores, the filtering could not be the same as the filtering used for full-length reads. Sequences were annotated with PyIR, a Python wrapper for IgBLAST v1.9, and V/J genes and CDR3 were assigned using IMGT germline references. Any read was removed if the V/J assignment was weak (E-value above 1e-6), the CDR3 was missing, or the read contained stop codons, out-of-frame junctions, or ambiguous translated residues. V3J clonotypes were defined as sequences sharing the same inferred V gene, J gene, and CDR3 amino acid sequence. The percentage overlap between two repertoires was calculated by dividing the number of shared unique clonotypes by the size of the smaller repertoire. RTK rarefaction, the Chao1 estimator, and Recon v2.1 estimates of unobserved clonotypes were used to assess repertoire richness. Generation probabilities were computed with OLGA for all TCRbeta clonotypes obtained by the gDNA method from several donors. As stored in TCRdb, this immuneACCESS dataset retains in-frame rearrangements with V and J assigned. A fraction of the clones does not appear; measured against another copy, unresolved V genes explain less than half of the discrepancy, and the remainder lacks a known reason. V, J and clone size are those of that table, while D and trimming were read from the DNA. This sample has some 1.1 million clones in its table, and approximately 80% of those were observed once. The ten largest clones take up 0.89% of the sample.

Material: memory CD4+ T cells from PBMCs. The label giving this sample's cell subset or site can be read as: CD45RA-negative fraction. The chain uses TRBV10-3 and TRBJ2-7; possibly the D gene is TRBD1, per 6 matching bases. The TCR comes from a man between 18 and 29 years old in good health. Some clones in this sample may be carry-over from other donors' samples. The base sequence is TGTGCCATCAGTGAGTCAGGACAGCCCTACGAGCAGTACTTC. Translated, it reads CAISESGQPYEQYF.